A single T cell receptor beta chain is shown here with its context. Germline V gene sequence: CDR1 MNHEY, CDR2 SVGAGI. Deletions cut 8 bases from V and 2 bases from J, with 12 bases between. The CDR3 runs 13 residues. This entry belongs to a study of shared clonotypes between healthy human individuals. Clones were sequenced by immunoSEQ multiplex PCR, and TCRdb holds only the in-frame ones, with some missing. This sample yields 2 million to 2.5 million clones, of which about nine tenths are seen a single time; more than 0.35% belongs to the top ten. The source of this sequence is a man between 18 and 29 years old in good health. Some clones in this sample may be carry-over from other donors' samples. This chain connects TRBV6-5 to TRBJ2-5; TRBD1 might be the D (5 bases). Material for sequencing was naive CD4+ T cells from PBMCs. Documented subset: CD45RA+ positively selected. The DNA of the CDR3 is TGTGCCAGCGTCCCGCCAGGGCAAGAGACCCAGTACTTC. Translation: CASVPPGQETQYF.